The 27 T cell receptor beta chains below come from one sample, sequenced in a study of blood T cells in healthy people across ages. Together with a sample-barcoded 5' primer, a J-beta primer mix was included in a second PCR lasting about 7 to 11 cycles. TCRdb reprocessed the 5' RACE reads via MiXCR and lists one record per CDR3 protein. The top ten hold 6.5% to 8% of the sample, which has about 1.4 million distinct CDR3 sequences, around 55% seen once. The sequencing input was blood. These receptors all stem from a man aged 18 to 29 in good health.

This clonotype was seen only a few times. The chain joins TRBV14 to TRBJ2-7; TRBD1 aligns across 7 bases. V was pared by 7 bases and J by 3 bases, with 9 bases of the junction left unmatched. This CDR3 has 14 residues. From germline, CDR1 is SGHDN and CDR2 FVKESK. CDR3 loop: CASNQGVGHYEQYF. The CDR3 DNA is TGTGCCAGCAACCAGGGGGTGGGCCACTACGAGCAGTACTTC.

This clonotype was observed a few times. The CDR3 sequence is CASSVSPRSGANVLTF. The CDR3 DNA follows: TGTGCCAGCAGCGTAAGTCCGCGATCGGGGGCCAACGTCCTGACTTTC. The chain recombines TRBV9 with TRBJ2-6; D is uncertain. V dropped 1 base and J dropped 4 bases, with 12 bases sitting between them. CDR3 length equals 16 residues. Per germline, CDR1 SGDLS and CDR2 YYNGEE.

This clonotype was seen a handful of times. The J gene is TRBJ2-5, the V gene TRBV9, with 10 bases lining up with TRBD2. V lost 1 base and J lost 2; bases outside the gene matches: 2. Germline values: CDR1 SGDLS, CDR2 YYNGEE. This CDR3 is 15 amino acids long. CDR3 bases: TGTGCCAGCAGCGTACTACTAGCGGGGCAAGAGACCCAGTACTTC. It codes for CASSVLLAGQETQYF.

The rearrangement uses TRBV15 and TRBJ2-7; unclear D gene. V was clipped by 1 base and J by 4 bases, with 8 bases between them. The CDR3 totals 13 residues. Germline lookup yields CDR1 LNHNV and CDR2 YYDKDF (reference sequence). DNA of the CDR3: TGTGCCACCAGCAGAGCAGTGGGTTACGAGCAGTACTTC. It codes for CATSRAVGYEQYF. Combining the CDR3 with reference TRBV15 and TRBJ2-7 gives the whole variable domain DAMVIQNPRYQVTQFGKPVTLSCSQTLNHNVMYWYQQKSSQAPKLLFHYYDKDFNNEADTPDNFQSRRPNTSFCFLDIRSPGLGDTAMYLCATSRAVGYEQYFGPGTRLTVT.

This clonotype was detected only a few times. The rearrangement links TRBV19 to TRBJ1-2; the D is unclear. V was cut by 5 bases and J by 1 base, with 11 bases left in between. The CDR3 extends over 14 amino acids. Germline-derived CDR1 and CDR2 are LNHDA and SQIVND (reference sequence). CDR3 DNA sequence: TGTGCCAGTAGTCCTCAGGACGGTAACTATGGCTACACCTTC. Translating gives CASSPQDGNYGYTF.

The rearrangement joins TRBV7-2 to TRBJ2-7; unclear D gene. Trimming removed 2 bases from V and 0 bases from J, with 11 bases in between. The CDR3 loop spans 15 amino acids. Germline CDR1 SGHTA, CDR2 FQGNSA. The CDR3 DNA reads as TGTGCCAGCAGCTTAACCCCAATGAACTCCTACGAGCAGTACTTC. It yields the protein CASSLTPMNSYEQYF.

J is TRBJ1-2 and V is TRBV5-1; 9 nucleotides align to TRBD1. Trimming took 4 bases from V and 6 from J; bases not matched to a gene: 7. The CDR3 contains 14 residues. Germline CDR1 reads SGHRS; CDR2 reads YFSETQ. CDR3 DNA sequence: TGCGCCAGCAGCCCGGGGACAGGGACGAATGGCTACACCTTC. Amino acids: CASSPGTGTNGYTF.

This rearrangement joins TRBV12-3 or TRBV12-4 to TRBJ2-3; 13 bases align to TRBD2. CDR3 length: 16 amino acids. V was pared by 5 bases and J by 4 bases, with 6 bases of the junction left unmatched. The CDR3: CASSQLAGGGADTQYF. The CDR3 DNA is TGTGCCAGCAGTCAACTAGCGGGAGGGGGAGCAGATACGCAGTATTTT.

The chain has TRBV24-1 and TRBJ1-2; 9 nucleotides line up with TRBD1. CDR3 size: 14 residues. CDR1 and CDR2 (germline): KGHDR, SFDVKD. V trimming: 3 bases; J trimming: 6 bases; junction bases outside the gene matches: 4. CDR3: CATSDAGTGNGYTF. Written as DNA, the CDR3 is TGTGCCACCAGTGATGCCGGGACAGGGAATGGCTACACCTTC.

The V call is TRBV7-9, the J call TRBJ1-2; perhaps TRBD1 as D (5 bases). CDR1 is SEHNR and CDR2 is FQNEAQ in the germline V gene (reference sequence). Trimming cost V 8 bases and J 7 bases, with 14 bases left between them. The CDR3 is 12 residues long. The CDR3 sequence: CASGQGLSGYTF. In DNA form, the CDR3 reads TGTGCCAGCGGACAAGGATTAAGTGGCTACACCTTC. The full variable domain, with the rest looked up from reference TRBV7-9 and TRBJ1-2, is DTGVSQNPRHKITKRGQNVTFRCDPISEHNRLYWYRQTLGQGPEFLTYFQNEAQLEKSRLLSDRFSAERPKGSFSTLEIQRTEQGDSAMYLCASGQGLSGYTFGSGTRLTVV.

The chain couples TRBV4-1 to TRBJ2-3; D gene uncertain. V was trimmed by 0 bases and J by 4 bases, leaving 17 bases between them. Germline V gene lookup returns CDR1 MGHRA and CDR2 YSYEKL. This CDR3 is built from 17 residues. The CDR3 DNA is TGCGCCAGCAGCCAAGATGACGGCCCAGAGTGGGCAGATACGCAGTATTTT. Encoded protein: CASSQDDGPEWADTQYF.

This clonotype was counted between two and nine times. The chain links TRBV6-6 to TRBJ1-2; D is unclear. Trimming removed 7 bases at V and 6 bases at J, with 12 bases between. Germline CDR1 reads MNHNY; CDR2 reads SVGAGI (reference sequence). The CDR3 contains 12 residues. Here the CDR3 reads CASKKQRDGYTF. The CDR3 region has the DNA TGTGCCAGCAAAAAACAGAGGGATGGCTACACCTTC.

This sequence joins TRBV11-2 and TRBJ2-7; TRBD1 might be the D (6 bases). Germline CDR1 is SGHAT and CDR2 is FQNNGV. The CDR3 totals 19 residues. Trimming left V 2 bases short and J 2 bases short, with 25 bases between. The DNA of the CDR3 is TGTGCCAGCAGCTTATCTGGCCAGGGGCTGTTTAATCGGGCCTACGAGCAGTACTTC. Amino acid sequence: CASSLSGQGLFNRAYEQYF.

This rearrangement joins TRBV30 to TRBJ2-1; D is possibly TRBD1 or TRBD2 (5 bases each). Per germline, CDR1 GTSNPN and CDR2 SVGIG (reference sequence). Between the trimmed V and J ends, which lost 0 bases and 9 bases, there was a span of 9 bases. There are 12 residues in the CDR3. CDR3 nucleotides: TGTGCCTGGAGTGTACGTGGGGGTGAGCAGTTCTTC. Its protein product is CAWSVRGGEQFF.

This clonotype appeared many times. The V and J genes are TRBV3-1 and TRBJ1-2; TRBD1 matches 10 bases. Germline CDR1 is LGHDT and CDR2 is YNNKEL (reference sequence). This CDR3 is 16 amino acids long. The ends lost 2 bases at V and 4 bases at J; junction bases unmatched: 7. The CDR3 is CASSQFRTGGGYGYTF. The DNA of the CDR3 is TGTGCCAGCAGCCAATTCCGGACAGGGGGAGGCTATGGCTACACCTTC. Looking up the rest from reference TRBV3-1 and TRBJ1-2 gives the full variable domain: DTAVSQTPKYLVTQMGNDKSIKCEQNLGHDTMYWYKQDSKKFLKIMFSYNNKELIINETVPNRFSPKSPDKAHLNLHINSLELGDSAVYFCASSQFRTGGGYGYTFGSGTRLTVV.

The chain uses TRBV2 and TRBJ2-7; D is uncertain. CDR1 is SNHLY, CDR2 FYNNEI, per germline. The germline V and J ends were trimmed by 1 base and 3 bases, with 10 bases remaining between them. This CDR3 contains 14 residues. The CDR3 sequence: CASSEGGPVYEQYF. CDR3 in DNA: TGTGCCAGCAGTGAAGGCGGTCCTGTCTACGAGCAGTACTTC.

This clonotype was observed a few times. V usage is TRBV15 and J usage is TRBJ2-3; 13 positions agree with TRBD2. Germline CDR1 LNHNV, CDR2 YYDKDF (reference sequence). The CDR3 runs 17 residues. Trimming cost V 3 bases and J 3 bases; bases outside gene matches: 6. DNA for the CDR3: TGTGCCACCAGCAGCTGGACTAGCGGGAGTTGGACAGATACGCAGTATTTT. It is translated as CATSSWTSGSWTDTQYF. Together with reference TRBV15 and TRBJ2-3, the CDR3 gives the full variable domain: DAMVIQNPRYQVTQFGKPVTLSCSQTLNHNVMYWYQQKSSQAPKLLFHYYDKDFNNEADTPDNFQSRRPNTSFCFLDIRSPGLGDTAMYLCATSSWTSGSWTDTQYFGPGTRLTVL.

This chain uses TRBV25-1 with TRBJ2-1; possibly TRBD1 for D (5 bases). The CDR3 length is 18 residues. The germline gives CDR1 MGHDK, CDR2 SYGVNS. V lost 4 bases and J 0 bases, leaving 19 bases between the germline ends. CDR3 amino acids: CASSGLGQGRASYNEQFF. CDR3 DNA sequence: TGTGCCAGCAGTGGATTAGGGCAGGGCCGAGCCTCCTACAATGAGCAGTTCTTC.

The CDR3 sequence: CSARAWVENIQYF. The CDR3, as DNA: TGCAGTGCTAGGGCCTGGGTGGAAAACATTCAGTACTTC. The V and J genes are TRBV20-1 and TRBJ2-4; the D is unclear. This CDR3 region has 13 residues. V lost 3 bases and J lost 5, with 11 bases in between. From germline, CDR1 is DFQATT and CDR2 SNEGSKA (reference sequence).

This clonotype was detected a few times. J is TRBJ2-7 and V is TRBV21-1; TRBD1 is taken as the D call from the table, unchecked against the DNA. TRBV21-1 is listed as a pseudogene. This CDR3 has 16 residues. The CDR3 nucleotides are TGTGCCAGCAGCAAAATCGTCCAACCCGGGGCCTACGAGCAGTACTTC. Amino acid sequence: CASSKIVQPGAYEQYF.

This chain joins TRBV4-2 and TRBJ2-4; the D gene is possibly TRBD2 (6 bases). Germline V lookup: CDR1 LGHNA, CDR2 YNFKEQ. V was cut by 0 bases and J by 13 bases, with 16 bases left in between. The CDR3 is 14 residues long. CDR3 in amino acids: CASSQESTWAGQYF. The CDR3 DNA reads TGTGCCAGCAGCCAAGAGAGTACTTGGGCGGGGCAGTACTTC.

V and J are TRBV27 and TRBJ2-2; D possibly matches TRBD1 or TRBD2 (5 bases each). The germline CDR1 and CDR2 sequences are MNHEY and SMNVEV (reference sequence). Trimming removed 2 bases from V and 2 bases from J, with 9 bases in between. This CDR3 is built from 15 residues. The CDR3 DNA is TGTGCCAGCAGTTTAATCGGGGCCAACACCGGGGAGCTGTTTTTT. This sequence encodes CASSLIGANTGELFF.

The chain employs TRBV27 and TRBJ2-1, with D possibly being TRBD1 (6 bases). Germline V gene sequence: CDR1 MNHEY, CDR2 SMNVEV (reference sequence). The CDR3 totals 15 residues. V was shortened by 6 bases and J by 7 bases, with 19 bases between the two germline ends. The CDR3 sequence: CASRRTGNPSNEQFF. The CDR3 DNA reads TGTGCCAGCAGACGTACAGGGAACCCCTCTAATGAGCAGTTCTTC.

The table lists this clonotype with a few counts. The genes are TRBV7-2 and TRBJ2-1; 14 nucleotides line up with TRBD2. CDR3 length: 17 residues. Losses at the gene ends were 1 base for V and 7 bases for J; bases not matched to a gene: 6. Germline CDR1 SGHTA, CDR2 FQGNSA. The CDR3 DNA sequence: TGTGCCAGCAGCTTAGGGGGGGGACTAGCGGGAGTAAATGAGCAGTTCTTC. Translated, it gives CASSLGGGLAGVNEQFF.

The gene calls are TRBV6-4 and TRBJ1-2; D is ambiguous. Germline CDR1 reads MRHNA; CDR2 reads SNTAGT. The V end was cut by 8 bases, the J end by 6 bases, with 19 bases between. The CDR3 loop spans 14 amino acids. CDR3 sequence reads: CASRPEGSSHGYTF. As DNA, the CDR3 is TGTGCCAGCCGCCCGGAGGGCTCGAGTCATGGCTACACCTTC.

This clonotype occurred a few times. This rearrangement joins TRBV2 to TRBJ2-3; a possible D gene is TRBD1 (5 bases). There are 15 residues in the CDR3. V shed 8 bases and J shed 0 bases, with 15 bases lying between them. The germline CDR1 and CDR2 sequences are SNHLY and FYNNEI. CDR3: CASPLRGQSTDTQYF. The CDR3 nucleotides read TGTGCCAGCCCCCTTCGAGGACAAAGCACAGATACGCAGTATTTT.

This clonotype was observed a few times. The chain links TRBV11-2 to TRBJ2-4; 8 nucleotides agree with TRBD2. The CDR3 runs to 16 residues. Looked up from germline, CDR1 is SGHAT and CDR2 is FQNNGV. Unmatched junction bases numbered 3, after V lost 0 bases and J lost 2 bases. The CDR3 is CASSLEGGGSKNIQYF. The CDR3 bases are TGTGCCAGCAGCTTAGAAGGCGGGGGGTCCAAAAACATTCAGTACTTC.